This TCR beta chain was recovered during a study of cytomegalovirus exposure and HLA in healthy donors. V lost 8 bases, J lost 4 bases, and 9 bases stayed unmatched. Per germline, CDR1 MNHEY and CDR2 SVGAGI. CDR3 size: 14 residues. For this clone: The antigen remains unidentified.

Study-wide results and caveats: In an earlier analysis, about 87% or about 30%: the productive usage of most TCR beta V segments. Among the sequence variants, a highly shared cluster was likely an artifact of sequencing. Accounts indicate the classifier identified cytomegalovirus status with strong specificity and sensitivity.

This PCR relied on a set of 60 Vbeta primers and 13 Jbeta primers. Sequencing was performed with immunoSEQ multiplex PCR; in TCRdb, only in-frame clones are kept and a portion is missing. The table lists some 57,000 clones, approximately 88% of them singletons. V usage is TRBV6-5 and J usage is TRBJ2-7; 9 bases fit TRBD2. The origin of this receptor is a man aged 25 to 40 in good health and CMV-seropositive. The sequencing sample was made of PBMCs. The CDR3 sequence: CASATSGGLYEQYF. CDR3 DNA sequence: TGTGCCAGCGCGACTAGCGGAGGACTTTACGAGCAGTACTTC.